This entry concerns a single T cell receptor (beta chain). Its antigen is currently unknown. The sample belongs to a study of shared clonotypes between healthy human individuals. Terminally differentiated effector memory CD45RA+ cells were excluded from the naive CD8 cells, which were CD45RO-negative and positively selected for CCR7. The trim removed 4 bases at V and 4 bases at J, leaving 7 bases unmatched. CDR3 length equals 15 residues. Germline-derived CDR1 and CDR2 are MGHRA and YSYEKL. Generated by immunoSEQ multiplex PCR, the TCRdb table keeps only in-frame clones and is missing some. The sample has about 2.1 million clones; 80% to 95% are singletons. Study findings and constraints: Measured sharing among donors was expected to vary with sequencing depth.

The sample consisted of naive CD8+ T cells from PBMCs. The clonotype originates from a man between 18 and 29 years old in good health. Some clones in this sample may be carry-over from other donors' samples. The chain combines TRBV4-1 with TRBJ2-1; 7 bases are shared with TRBD1. The CDR3 here is CASSPFRDSYNEQFF. CDR3 DNA: TGCGCCAGCAGCCCGTTCCGGGACAGTTACAATGAGCAGTTCTTC.